This TCR beta chain was profiled in a study of cytotoxic CD8 clonotypes in ibrutinib-treated CLL. Across the study: After a median of approximately 70 months, around 15 patients stayed remitted and approximately twelve progressed; responses had been partial in some 24 and complete in 2. Notes on the study in general: There were few public clonotypes, and on treatment they contracted or stayed stable.

V was trimmed by 5 bases and J by 1 base, leaving 12 bases between them. The CDR3 spans 15 residues. Germline values: CDR1 SGHAT, CDR2 FQNNGV. In its sample, this clone was seen once. Its specificity is unknown. Frozen-stored PBMCs produced 1.5 to 2.5 micrograms of genomic DNA for TCR beta libraries. The repertoire was sequenced with immunoSEQ multiplex PCR; TCRdb's copy has only in-frame clones and lacks some. Of roughly 40,000 clones listed, 60% to 75% are singletons. The sample consisted of PBMCs, taken after 12 months of ibrutinib treatment. The source of this sequence is a human donor with chronic lymphocytic leukemia. The V gene is TRBV11-2, the J gene TRBJ2-1; D not resolved. The CDR3: CASSPDPDSYNEQFF. The CDR3 nucleotides read TGTGCCAGCAGCCCAGACCCGGATTCCTACAATGAGCAGTTCTTC. The entire variable domain, with the rest obtained from reference TRBV11-2 and TRBJ2-1, is as follows: EAGVAQSPRYKIIEKRQSVAFWCNPISGHATLYWYQQILGQGPKLLIQFQNNGVVDDSQLPKDRFSAERLKGVDSTLKIQPAKLEDSAVYLCASSPDPDSYNEQFFGPGTRLTVL.